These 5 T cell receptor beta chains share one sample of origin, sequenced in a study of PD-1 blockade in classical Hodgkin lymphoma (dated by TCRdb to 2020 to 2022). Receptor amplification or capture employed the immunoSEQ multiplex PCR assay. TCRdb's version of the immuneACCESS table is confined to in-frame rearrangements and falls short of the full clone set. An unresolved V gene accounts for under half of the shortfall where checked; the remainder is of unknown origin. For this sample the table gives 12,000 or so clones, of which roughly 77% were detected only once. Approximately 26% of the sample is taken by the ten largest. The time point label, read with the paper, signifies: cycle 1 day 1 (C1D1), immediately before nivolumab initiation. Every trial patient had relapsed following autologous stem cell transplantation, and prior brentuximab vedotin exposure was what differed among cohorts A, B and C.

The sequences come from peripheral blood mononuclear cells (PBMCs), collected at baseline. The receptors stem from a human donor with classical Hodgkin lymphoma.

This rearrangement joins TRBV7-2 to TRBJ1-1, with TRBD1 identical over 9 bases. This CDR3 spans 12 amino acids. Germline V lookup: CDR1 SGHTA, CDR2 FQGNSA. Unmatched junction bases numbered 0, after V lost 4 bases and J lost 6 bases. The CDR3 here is CASSWDRAEAFF. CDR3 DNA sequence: TGTGCCAGCAGCTGGGACAGGGCTGAAGCTTTCTTT.

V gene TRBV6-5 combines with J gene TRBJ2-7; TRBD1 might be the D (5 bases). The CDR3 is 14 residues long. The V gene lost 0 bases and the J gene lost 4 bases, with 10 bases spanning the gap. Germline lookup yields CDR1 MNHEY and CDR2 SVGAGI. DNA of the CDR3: TGTGCCAGCAGTTACTCGACCAGGGAATACGAGCAGTACTTC. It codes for CASSYSTREYEQYF.

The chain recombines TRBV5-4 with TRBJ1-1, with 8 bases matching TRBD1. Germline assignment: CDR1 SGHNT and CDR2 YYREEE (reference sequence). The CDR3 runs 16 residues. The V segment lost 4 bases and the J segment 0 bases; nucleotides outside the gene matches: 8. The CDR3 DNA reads TGTGCCAGCAGCCCGTGGACAGGGATGCTGAACACTGAAGCTTTCTTT. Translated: CASSPWTGMLNTEAFF.

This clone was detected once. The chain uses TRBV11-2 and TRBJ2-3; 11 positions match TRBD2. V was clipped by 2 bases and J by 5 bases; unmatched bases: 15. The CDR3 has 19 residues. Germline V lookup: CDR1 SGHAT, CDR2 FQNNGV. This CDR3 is CASSLLTFPSGRTGDTQYF. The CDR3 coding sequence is TGTGCCAGCAGCTTACTAACGTTTCCTAGCGGGAGGACTGGAGATACGCAGTATTTT.

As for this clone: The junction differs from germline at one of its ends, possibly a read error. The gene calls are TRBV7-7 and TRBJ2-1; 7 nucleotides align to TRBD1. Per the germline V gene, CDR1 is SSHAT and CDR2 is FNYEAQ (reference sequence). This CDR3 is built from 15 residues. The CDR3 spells CASSPGDRAEGAQFF. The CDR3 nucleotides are TGTGCTAGCAGCCCCGGGGACCGGGCCGAGGGGGCGCAGTTCTTC.